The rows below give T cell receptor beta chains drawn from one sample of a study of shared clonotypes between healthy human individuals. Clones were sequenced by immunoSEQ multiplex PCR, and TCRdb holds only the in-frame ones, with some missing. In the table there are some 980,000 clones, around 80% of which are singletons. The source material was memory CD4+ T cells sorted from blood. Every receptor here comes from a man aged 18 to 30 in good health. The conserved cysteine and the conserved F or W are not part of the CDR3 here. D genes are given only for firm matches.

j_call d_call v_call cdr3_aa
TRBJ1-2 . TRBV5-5 ASSLAILRRPLVYGYT
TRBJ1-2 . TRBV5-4 ASSRRDIENYGYT
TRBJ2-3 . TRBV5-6 ASSFPPTGGARDTQY
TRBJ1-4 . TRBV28 ASSLRDGFNEKLF
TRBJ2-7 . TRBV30 AWRATSSYEQY
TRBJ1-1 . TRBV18 ASSPPGRGTEAF
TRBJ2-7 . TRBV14 ASSQDRRGRTAGEQY
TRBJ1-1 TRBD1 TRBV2 ASRETGPRLAF
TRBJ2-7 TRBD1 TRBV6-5 ASRPTGDYEQY
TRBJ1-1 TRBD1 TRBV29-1 SVVQGRSEAF
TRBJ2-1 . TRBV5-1 ASSWGLNNEQF
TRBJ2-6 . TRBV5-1 ASSLALSSGANVLT
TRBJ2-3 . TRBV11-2 ASSLDGTVDTQY
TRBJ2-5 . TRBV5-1 ASSSSPGGLGGETQY
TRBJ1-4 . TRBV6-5 ASGVGVDEKLF
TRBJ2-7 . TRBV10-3 AIKTPSSYEQY
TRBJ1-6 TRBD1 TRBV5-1 ASSSTGDNSPLH
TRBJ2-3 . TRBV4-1 ASSPTLSRTDTQY
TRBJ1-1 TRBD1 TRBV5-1 ASSLDTGTGGASI
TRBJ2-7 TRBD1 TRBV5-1 ASSFLGGGTEQY
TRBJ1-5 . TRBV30 AWSVDGRNNQPQH
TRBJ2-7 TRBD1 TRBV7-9 ASSMMRDRVYEQY
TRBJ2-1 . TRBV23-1 ATNASGSSYNEQF
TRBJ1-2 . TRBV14 ASSQDVGVNYGYT
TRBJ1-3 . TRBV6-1 ASSEVGGYSGNTIY
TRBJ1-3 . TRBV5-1 ASSLSGSSGNTIY
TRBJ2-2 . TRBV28 ASSLSPRTNTGELF
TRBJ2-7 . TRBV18 ASSPAEGYEQY
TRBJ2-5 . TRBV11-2 ASSLYGETQY
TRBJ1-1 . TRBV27 ASGYTEAF
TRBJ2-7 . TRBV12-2 ASRFCSYEQY
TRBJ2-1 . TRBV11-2 ASSFAAENYNEQF
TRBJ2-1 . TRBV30 AWSVREQF
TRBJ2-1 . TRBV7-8 ASSLGIASSYNEQF
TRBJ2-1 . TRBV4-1 ASSQGPGLYNEQF
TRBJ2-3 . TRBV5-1 ASSLGAPTDTQY
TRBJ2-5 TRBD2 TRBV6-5 ASSYSMLAGETQY
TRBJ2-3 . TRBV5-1 ASSPTGGPDTDTQY
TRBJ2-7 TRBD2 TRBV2 ASQPGGRVGEQY
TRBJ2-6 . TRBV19 ASSMVGANVLT
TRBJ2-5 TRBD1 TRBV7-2 ASSRTGVETQY
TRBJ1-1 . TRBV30 AWSWGNTEAF
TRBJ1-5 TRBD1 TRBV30 AWKQGNSNQPQH
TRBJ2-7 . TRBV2 ASSDEVYEQY
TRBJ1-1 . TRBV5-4 ASSEGTVNTEAF
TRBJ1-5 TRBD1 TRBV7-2 ASSWGGQGLSQPQH
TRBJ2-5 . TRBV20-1 SASDGTQY
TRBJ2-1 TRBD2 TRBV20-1 SARLAVEQF
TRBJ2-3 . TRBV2 ASSEALGSDTQY